This T cell receptor (beta chain) was documented in a study of human T cells and chemical hapten exposure. There are many counts of this clonotype. Time point reported: patch test 2, 6 weeks after DPC sensitization. Regarding treatment: therapeutic diphenylcyclopropenone sensitization with weekly scalp DPC. V was clipped by 4 bases and J by 3 bases, with 10 bases between them. The CDR3 covers 13 residues. Germline loops: CDR1 SGHDN, CDR2 FVKESK. Single cDNA molecules in the library carried unique molecular identifiers attached during preparation. TCRdb fed the RACE reads into MiXCR, producing one record per CDR3 protein. The sample holds about 110,000 distinct CDR3 sequences, about a tenth seen once.

The sequencing used whole blood, collected in connection with sensitization to the hapten diphenylcyclopropenone (DPC). This rearrangement joins TRBV14 to TRBJ2-7; no definite D call. The origin of this receptor is a middle-aged woman with alopecia areata. Some clones in this sample may be carry-over from other donors' samples. CDR3 sequence: CASSPWQHYEQYF. The CDR3 nucleotides read TGTGCCAGCAGCCCCTGGCAGCACTACGAGCAGTACTTC.